This T cell receptor beta chain was sequenced during a study of cytomegalovirus exposure and HLA in healthy donors. Study in general: Within the Caucasian-associated ancestry cluster were about 81% of the roughly 360 genotyped donors. General observations from the study: Associated with cytomegalovirus, according to the listing, were 164 TCR beta chains. A later analysis linked a missense variant in DCLRE1C to the trimming of TCR beta V and J genes.

The germline CDR1 and CDR2 sequences are SGHNT and YENEEA. The CDR3 extends over 13 amino acids. V lost 4 bases and J 8 bases, leaving 14 bases between the germline ends. Whereas donors were nominally healthy upon sampling, unrecorded immune exposures were probable. PCR primers comprised 60 Vbeta and 13 Jbeta primers. This table comes from immunoSEQ multiplex PCR, and its TCRdb copy is limited to in-frame clones, with some not included. Across nearly 200,000 clones, the top ten clones capture roughly 0.7% of the sample. A note on this clone: The antigen is not known.

Sequences were obtained from PBMCs. This chain links TRBV11-3 with TRBJ1-2; no clear D. This TCR came from a boy between 10 and 17 years old in good health and CMV-seronegative. CDR3 bases: TGTGCCAGCAGCTCCGCTTGGGCGCTCGGCTACACCTTC. It specifies CASSSAWALGYTF.